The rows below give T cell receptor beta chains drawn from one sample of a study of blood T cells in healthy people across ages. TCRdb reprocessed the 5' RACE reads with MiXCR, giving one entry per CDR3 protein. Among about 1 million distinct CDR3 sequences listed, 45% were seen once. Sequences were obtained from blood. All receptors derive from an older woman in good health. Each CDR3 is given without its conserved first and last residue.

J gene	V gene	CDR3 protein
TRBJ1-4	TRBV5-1	ASRPGTGGTNEKLF
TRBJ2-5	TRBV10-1	ARTEGTGIQETQY
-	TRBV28	ASSLGIDSYNEQY
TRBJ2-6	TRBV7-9	ASSFSTVSGTNVLT
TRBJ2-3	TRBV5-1	ASSAAFRDTDTQY
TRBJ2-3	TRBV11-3	ASSLGPTSGTDTQY
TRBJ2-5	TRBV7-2	ASSLAAARFQETQY
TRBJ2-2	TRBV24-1	ATSDAPGANTGELF
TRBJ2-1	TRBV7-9	ASSPTLAGPKNEQF
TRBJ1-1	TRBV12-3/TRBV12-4	ASSLTRGGEAF
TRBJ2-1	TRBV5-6	ASSYTGGGTYNEQF